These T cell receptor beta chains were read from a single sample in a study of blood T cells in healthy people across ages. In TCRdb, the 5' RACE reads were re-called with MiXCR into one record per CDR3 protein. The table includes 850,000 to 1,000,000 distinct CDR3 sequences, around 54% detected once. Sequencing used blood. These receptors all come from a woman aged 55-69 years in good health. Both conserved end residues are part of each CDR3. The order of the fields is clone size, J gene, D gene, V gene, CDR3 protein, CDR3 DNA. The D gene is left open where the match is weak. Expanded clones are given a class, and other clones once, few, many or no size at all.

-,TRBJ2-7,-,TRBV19,CASSISLKMTYYEQYF,TGTGCCAGTAGTATCTCCCTGAAAATGACGTACTACGAGCAGTACTTC
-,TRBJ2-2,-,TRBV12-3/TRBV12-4,CASSLTESNTGELFF,TGTGCCAGCAGTTTAACAGAATCGAACACCGGGGAGCTGTTTTTT
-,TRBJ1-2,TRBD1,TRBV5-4,CATSQGDNYGYTF,TGTGCCACCAGCCAGGGGGATAACTATGGCTACACCTTC
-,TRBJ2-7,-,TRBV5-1,CASSQPGPEKREYF,TGCGCCAGCAGCCAACCGGGACCCGAAAAAAGAGAGTACTTC
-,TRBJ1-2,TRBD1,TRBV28,CASSLAHPRTGNNYGYTF,TGTGCCAGCAGTTTAGCACATCCGAGGACAGGGAATAACTATGGCTACACCTTC
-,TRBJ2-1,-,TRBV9,CASSVEGRRLGRNEQFF,TGTGCCAGCAGCGTAGAGGGGCGAAGACTAGGGCGCAATGAGCAGTTCTTC
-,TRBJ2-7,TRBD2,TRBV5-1,CASSLWPGLATTQTYEQYF,TGCGCCAGCAGCTTGTGGCCGGGACTAGCGACAACCCAAACCTACGAGCAGTACTTC
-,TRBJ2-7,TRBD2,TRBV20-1,CSARHSSGLSYEQYF,TGCAGTGCTAGACATTCTAGCGGGCTCTCCTACGAGCAGTACTTC
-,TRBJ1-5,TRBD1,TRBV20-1,CSAPPGTGGTNSNQPQHF,TGCAGTGCACCACCCGGGACAGGGGGAACCAATAGCAATCAGCCCCAGCATTTT
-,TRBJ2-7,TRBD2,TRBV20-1,CSARWGGGSYEQYF,TGCAGTGCTAGATGGGGGGGAGGTTCCTACGAGCAGTACTTC
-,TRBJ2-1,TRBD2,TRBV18,CASSPGLAGIGGEQFF,TGTGCCAGCTCACCTGGACTAGCGGGAATAGGGGGTGAGCAGTTCTTC
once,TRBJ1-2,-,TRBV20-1,CSAQGAGLSSYTF,TGCAGTGCTCAGGGTGCGGGTTTATCGAGCTACACCTTC
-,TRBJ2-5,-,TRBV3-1,CASSQAGTSQETQYF,TGTGCCAGCAGCCAAGCGGGGACTTCTCAAGAGACCCAGTACTTC
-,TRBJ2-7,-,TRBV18,CASSQGAGGIYEQYF,TGTGCCAGCTCACAGGGGGCAGGGGGGATCTACGAGCAGTACTTC
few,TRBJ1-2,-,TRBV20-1,CSASRQLEDGYTF,TGCAGTGCTAGCCGACAGTTAGAGGATGGCTACACCTTC
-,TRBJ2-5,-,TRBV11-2,CASSLDPALGETQYF,TGTGCCAGCAGCTTAGATCCGGCCCTGGGGGAGACCCAGTACTTC
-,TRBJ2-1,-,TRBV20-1,CSAPRHSDSYNEQFF,TGCAGTGCTCCCCGGCATTCGGACTCCTACAATGAGCAGTTCTTC
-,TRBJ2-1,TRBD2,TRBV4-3,CASSQSWTSGSGSYNEQFF,TGCGCCAGCAGCCAATCTTGGACTAGCGGGAGTGGTTCCTACAATGAGCAGTTCTTC
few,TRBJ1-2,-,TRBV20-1,CSAKTRGEGYGYTF,TGCAGTGCAAAGACCAGGGGAGAGGGCTATGGCTACACCTTC
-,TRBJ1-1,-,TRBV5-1,CASSLTEQGLANTEAFF,TGCGCCAGCAGCCTCACAGAACAGGGCCTGGCGAACACTGAAGCTTTCTTT
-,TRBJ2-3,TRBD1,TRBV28,CASSFFTGQGYDTQYF,TGTGCCAGCAGTTTTTTTACGGGACAGGGGTATGATACGCAGTATTTT
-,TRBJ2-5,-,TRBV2,CASTASKPAETQYF,TGTGCCAGCACGGCAAGTAAGCCAGCGGAGACCCAGTACTTC
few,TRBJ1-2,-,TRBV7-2,CASSSSTASHYGYTF,TGTGCCAGCAGCTCTTCGACCGCGTCGCACTATGGCTACACCTTC
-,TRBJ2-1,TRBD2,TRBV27,CASSLATGGRDNEQFF,TGTGCCAGCAGTTTAGCCACGGGAGGTAGGGACAATGAGCAGTTCTTC
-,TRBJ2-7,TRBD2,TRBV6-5,CASSYAPGLAGPYNEQYF,TGTGCCAGCAGTTACGCTCCCGGGCTAGCGGGGCCGTACAATGAGCAGTACTTC
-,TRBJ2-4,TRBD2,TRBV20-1,CSARGTSGSGEYF,TGCAGTGCTCGCGGGACTAGCGGGAGTGGGGAGTACTTC
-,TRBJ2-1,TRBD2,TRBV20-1,CSADSRGASGRGNEQFF,TGCAGTGCGGACTCACGAGGGGCTAGCGGGAGGGGGAATGAGCAGTTCTTC
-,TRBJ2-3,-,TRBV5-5,CASSPEGQPLGTQYF,TGTGCCAGCAGCCCGGAGGGACAGCCCCTTGGTACGCAGTATTTT
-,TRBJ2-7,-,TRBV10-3,CAISAGTFSYEQYF,TGTGCCATCAGTGCCGGGACATTCTCCTACGAGCAGTACTTC
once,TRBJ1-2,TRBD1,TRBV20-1,CSALGQAYGYTF,TGCAGTGCCCTTGGACAGGCCTATGGCTACACCTTC
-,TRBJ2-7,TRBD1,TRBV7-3,CANSPSGTGLYEQYF,TGTGCCAACAGCCCCTCCGGGACAGGGCTCTACGAGCAGTACTTC
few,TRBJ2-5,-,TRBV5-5,CASSLSARQETQYF,TGTGCCAGCAGCTTGTCCGCGCGCCAAGAGACCCAGTACTTC
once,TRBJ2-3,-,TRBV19,CASSLRGPVYDTQYF,TGTGCCAGTAGTCTCCGAGGACCAGTCTACGATACGCAGTATTTT
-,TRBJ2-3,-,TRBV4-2,CASSQESGRADTQYF,TGTGCCAGCAGCCAAGAATCAGGGAGAGCAGATACGCAGTATTTT
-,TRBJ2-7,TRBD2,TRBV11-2,CASSPRSVAGAEQYF,TGTGCCAGCAGCCCTCGTTCGGTAGCGGGAGCCGAGCAGTACTTC
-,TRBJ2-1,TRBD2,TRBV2,CASGRDGGYNEQFF,TGTGCCAGCGGACGGGACGGGGGGTACAATGAGCAGTTCTTC
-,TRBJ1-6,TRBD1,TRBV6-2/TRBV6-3,CASSYLRTGLNSPLHF,TGTGCCAGCAGTTACCTCCGGACAGGGCTCAATTCACCCCTCCACTTT
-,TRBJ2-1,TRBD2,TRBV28,CASSPPLAGGYSLFF,TGTGCCAGCAGTCCACCACTAGCGGGAGGGTATAGTCTGTTCTTC
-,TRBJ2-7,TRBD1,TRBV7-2,CASSPPTGGGYEQYF,TGTGCCAGCAGCCCACCCACAGGGGGCGGCTACGAGCAGTACTTC
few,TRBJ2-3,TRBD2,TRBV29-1,CSVTGGVPDTQYF,TGCAGCGTAACGGGAGGTGTACCAGATACGCAGTATTTT
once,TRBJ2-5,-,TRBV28,CASSSSEPGIQPVTYEQYF,TGTGCCAGCAGTTCGTCGGAACCGGGCATACAACCTGTAACCTATGAGCAGTACTTC